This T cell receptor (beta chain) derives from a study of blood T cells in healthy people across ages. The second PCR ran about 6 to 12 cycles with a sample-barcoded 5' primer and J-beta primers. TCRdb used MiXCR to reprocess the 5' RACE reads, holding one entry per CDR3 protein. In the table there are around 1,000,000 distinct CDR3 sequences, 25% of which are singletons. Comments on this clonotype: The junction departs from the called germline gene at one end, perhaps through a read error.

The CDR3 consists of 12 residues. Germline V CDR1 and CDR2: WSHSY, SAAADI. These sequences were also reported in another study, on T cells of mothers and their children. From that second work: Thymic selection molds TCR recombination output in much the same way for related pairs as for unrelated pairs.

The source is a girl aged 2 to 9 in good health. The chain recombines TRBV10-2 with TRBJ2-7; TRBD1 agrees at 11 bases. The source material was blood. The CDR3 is CASSENRDRGDF. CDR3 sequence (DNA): TGCGCCAGCAGTGAGAACAGGGACAGGGGGGACTTC.